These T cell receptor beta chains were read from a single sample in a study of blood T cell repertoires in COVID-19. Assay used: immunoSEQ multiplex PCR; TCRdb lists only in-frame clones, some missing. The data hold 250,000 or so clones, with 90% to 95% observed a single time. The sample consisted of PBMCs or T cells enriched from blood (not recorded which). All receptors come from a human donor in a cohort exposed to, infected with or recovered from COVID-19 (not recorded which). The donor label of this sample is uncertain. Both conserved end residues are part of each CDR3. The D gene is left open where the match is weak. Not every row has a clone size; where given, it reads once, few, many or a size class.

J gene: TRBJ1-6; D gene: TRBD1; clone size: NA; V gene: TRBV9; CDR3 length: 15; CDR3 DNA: TGTGCCAGCAGCGGGACCGGGACAGGGGTTTCACCCCTCCACTTT; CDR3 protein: CASSGTGTGVSPLHF
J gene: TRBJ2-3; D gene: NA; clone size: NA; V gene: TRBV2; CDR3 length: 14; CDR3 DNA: TGTGCCAGCATACCGGACATAACCACAGATACGCAGTATTTT; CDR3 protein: CASIPDITTDTQYF
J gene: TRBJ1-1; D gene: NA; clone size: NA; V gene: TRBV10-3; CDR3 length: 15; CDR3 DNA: TGTGCCATCACCCAGGAGGGAGGCTGGGGCACTGAAGCTTTCTTT; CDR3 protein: CAITQEGGWGTEAFF
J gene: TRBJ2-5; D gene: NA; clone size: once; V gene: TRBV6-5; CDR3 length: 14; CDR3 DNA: TGTGCCAGCAGTTACTCATGGCAACGAGAGACCCAGTACTTC; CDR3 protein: CASSYSWQRETQYF
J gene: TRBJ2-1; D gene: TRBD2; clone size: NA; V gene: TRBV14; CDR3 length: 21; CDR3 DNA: TGTGCCAGCAGCCTTATTCCGGGACTAGCGGGGGGCCCCGGCTCCTACAATGAGCAGTTCTTC; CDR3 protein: CASSLIPGLAGGPGSYNEQFF
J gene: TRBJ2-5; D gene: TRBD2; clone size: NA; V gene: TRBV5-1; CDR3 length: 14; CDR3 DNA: TGCGCCAGCAGCTCGACTGGGGGGGGAGAGACCCAGTACTTC; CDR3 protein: CASSSTGGGETQYF
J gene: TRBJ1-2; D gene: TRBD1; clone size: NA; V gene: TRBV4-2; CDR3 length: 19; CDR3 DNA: TGTGCCAGCAGCCAAGACCTCGAGGCGACAGGGGGCCGGGGCTATGGCTACACCTTC; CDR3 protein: CASSQDLEATGGRGYGYTF
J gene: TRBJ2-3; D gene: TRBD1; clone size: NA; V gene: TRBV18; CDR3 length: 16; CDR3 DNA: TGTGCCAGCTCATTTTATACAGGGGACCAAGGCGGTACGCAGTATTTT; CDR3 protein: CASSFYTGDQGGTQYF
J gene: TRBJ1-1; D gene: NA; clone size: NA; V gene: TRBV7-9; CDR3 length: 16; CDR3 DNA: TGTGCCAGCAGCCCCCGGACAGAGGGGATGAACACTGAAGCTTTCTTT; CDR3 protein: CASSPRTEGMNTEAFF
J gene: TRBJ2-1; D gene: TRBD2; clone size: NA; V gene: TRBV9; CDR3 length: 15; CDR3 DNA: TGTGCCAGCAGCATACAGGGACTAGCGGGCAATGAGCAGTTCTTC; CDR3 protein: CASSIQGLAGNEQFF
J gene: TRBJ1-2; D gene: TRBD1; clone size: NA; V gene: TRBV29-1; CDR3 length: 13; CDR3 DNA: TGCAGCGTTTTGACAGGGGGATCTTATGGCTACACCTTC; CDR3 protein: CSVLTGGSYGYTF
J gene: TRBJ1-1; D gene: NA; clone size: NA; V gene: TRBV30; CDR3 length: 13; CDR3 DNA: TGTGCCTGGAGAAGGGGTGAGAACACTGAAGCTTTCTTT; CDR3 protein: CAWRRGENTEAFF
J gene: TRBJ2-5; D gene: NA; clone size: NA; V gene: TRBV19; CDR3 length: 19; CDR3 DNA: TGCAACTACTCTCAGGGAAGGTCTAAAAGGGGGAGACACCAAGAGACCCAGTACTTC; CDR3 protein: CNYSQGRSKRGRHQETQYF
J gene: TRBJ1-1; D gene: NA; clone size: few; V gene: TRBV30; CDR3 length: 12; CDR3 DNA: TGTGCCTGGAGCAGGGGATGGACTGAAGCTTTCTTT; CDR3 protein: CAWSRGWTEAFF
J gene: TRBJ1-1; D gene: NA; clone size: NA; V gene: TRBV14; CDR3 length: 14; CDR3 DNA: TGTGCCAGCAGCCACTACGGGAGGGACACTGAAGCTTTCTTT; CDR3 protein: CASSHYGRDTEAFF
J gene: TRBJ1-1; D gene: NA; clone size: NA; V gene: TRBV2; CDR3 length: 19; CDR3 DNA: TGTGCCAGCAGTGAACCTATGCGTGGGGCAGGGTATGAGAACACTGAAGCTTTCTTT; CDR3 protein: CASSEPMRGAGYENTEAFF
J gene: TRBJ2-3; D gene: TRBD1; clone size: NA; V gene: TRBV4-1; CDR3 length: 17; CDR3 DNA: TGCGCCAGCAGCCAACTCCCCCGACAGGGCGGCACAGATACGCAGTATTTT; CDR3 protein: CASSQLPRQGGTDTQYF
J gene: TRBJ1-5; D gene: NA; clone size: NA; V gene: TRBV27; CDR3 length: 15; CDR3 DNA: TGTGCCAGCAGTTTAATAAGTACAGGGAATCAGCCCCAGCATTTT; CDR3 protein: CASSLISTGNQPQHF
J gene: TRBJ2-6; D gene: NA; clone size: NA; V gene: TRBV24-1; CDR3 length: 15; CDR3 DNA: TGTGCCACCGCTAACCAGGGGTCCGGGGCCAACGTCCTGACTTTC; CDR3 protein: CATANQGSGANVLTF
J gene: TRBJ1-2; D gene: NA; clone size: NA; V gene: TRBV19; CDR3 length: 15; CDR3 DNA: TGTGCCAGTAGTGTCTCTGCAGGAGGTAACAATGGCTACACCTTC; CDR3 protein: CASSVSAGGNNGYTF
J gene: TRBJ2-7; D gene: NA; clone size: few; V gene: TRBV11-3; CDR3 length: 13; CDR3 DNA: TGTGCCAGCAGCTTGGAGGGATCCTACGAGCAGTACTTC; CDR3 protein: CASSLEGSYEQYF
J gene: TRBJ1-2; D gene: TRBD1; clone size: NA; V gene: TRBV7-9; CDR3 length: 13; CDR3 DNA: TGTGCCAGCAGCTTCGAACAGGGGCATGGCTACACCTTC; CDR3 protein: CASSFEQGHGYTF
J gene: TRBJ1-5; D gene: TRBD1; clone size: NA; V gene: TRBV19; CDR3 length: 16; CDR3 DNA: TGTGCCAGTAGTATGAAGACAGGGGGTAGGAATCAGCCCCAGCATTTT; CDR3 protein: CASSMKTGGRNQPQHF
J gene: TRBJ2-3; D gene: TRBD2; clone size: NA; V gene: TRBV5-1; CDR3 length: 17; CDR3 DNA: TGCGCCAGCAGTTGGGGCGGAATGAGCGGGGGGGCCGATACGCAGTATTTT; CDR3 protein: CASSWGGMSGGADTQYF
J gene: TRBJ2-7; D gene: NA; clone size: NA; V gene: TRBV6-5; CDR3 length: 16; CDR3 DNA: TGTGCCAGCAGTTACCGGATTCCGGGATCAGGCTACGAGCAGTACTTC; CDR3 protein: CASSYRIPGSGYEQYF
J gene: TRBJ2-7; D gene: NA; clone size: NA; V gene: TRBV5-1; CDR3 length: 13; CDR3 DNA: TGCGCCAGCAGCTTGGCCGGTCCCCACGAGCAGTACTTC; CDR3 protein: CASSLAGPHEQYF
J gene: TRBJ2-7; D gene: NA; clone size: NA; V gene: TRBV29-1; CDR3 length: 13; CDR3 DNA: TGCAGCGTTGTAAGGGGCAACTCCTACGAGCAGTACTTC; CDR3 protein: CSVVRGNSYEQYF
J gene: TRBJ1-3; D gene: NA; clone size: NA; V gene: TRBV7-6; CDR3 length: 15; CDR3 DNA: TGTGCCAGCAGCTTAGGCAGGCTCTCTGGAAACACCATATATTTT; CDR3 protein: CASSLGRLSGNTIYF
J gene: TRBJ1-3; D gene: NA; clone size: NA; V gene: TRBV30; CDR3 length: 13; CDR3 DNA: TGTGCCTGGAGTGGGGGAGCTGAAAACACCATATATTTT; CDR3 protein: CAWSGGAENTIYF
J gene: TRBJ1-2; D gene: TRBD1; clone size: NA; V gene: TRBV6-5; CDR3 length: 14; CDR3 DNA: TGTGCCAGCACCATTACCGGGACAGGAGGAGGCTACACCTTC; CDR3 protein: CASTITGTGGGYTF
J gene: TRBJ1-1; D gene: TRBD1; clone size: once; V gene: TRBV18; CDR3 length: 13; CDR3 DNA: TGTGCCAGCTCACGGACAGGGAACACTGAAGCTTTCTTT; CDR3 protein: CASSRTGNTEAFF
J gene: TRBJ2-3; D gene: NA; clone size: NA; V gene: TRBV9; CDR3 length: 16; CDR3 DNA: TGTGCCAGCAGCGTAGGAGCGGACTCTAGCACAGATACGCAGTATTTT; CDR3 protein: CASSVGADSSTDTQYF
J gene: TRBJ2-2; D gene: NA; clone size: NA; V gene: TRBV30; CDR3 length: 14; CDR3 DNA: TGTGCCTGGAAGACGGGGACTAACACCGGGGAGCTGTTTTTT; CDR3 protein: CAWKTGTNTGELFF
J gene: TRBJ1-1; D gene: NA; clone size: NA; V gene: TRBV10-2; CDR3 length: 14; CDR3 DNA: TGCGCCAGCAGTACACTTGAGGATGCGGGTGAAGCTTTCTTT; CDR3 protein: CASSTLEDAGEAFF
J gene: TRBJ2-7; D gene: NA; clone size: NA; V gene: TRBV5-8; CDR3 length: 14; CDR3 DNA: TGTGCCAGCAGCTTGGCCGTGGGGGCCGCGGTGCAGTACTTC; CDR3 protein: CASSLAVGAAVQYF
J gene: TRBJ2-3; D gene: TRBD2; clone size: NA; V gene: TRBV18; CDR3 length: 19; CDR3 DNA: TGTGCCAGCTCCCTCTACCAACGAACTAGCGGGGGGGAGATAGATACGCAGTATTTT; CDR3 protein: CASSLYQRTSGGEIDTQYF
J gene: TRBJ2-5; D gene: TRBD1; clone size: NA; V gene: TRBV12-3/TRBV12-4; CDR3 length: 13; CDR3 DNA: TGTGCCAGCAGAAACAGGGGCGCGGAGACCCAGTACTTC; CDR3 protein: CASRNRGAETQYF
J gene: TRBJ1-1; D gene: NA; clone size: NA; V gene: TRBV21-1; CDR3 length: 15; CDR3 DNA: TGTGCCAGCAGCAAAAGACAGTGCAGGGGCACTGAAGCTTTCTTT; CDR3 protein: CASSKRQCRGTEAFF
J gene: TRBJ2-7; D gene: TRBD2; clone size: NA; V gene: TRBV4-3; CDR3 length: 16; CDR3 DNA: TGCGCCAGCAGTCCTAGCGGGGCACATAGCTCCTACGAGCAGTACTTC; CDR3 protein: CASSPSGAHSSYEQYF
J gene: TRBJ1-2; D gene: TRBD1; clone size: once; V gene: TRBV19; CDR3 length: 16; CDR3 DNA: TGTGCCACCTCACCGAATAGACAGGGGATCCACTATGGCTACACCTTC; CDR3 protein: CATSPNRQGIHYGYTF
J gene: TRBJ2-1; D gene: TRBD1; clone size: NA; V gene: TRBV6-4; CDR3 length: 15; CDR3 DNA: TGTGCCAGCCACTATAGGGGACAGCTCTACAATGAGCAGTTCTTC; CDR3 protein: CASHYRGQLYNEQFF
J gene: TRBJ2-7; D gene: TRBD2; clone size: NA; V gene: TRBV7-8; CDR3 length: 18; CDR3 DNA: TGTGCCAGCAGCCGAGGGAGGGCGGGAAAGCGGGGTTCCTACGAGCAGTACTTC; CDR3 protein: CASSRGRAGKRGSYEQYF
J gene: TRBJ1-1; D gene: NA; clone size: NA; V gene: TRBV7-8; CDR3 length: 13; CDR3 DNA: TGTGCCAGCAGCTTCGGTGGGAACACTGAAGCTTTCTTT; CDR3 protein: CASSFGGNTEAFF
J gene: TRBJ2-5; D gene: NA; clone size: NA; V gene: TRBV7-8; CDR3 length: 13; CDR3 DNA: TGTGCCAGCAGCCGCTACCTGCAAGAGACCCAGTACTTC; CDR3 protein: CASSRYLQETQYF
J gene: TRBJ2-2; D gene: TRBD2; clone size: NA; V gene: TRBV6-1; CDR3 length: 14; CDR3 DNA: TGTGCCAGCAGTGAGGGACTAGAGTCCGGGGAGCTGTTTTTT; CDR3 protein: CASSEGLESGELFF
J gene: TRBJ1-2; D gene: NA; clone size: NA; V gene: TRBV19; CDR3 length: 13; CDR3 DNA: TGTGCCACCGAGGGGGTAGGGGACTATGGCTACACCTTC; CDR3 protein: CATEGVGDYGYTF
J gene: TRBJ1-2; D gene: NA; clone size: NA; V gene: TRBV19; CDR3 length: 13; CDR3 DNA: TGTGCCAGTAGTATAACCCCCGAGAGTGGCTACACCTTC; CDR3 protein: CASSITPESGYTF
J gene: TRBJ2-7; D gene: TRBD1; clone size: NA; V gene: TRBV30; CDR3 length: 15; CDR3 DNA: TGTGCCTGGACCCCGGGGGCAGGGGGCAGGTACGAGCAGTACTTC; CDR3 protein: CAWTPGAGGRYEQYF
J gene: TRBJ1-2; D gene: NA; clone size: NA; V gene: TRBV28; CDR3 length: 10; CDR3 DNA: TGTGCCAGCAGTGGCAAAGGCTACACCTTC; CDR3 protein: CASSGKGYTF
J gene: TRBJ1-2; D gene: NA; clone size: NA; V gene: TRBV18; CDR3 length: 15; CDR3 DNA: TGTGCCAGCTCACCCCGAGAGGGTTCTAACTATGGCTACACCTTC; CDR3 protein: CASSPREGSNYGYTF
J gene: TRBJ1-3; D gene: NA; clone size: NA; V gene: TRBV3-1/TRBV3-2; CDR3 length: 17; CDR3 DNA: TGTGCCAGCAGCCAAGACGGGGGGAGAGGACCCGGAAACACCATATATTTT; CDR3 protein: CASSQDGGRGPGNTIYF
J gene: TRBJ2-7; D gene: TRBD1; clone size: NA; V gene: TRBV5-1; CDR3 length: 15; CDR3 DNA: TGCGCCAGCAGCTGGGGGACAGGGGATTCCTACGAGCAGTACTTC; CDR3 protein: CASSWGTGDSYEQYF
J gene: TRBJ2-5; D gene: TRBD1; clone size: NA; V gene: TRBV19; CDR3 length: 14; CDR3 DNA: TGTGCCAGTAGACTAACAGGGGGCCCCGAGACCCAGTACTTC; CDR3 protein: CASRLTGGPETQYF
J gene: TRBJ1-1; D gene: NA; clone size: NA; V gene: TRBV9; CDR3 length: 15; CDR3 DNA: TGTGCCAGCAGCGTAGTTATCGGGGAGAGGACTGAAGCTTTCTTT; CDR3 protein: CASSVVIGERTEAFF
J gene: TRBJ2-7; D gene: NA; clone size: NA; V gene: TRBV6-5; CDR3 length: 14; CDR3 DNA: TGTGCCAGCAGTTTCGACAGGTTCTCCTACGAGCAGTACTTC; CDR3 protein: CASSFDRFSYEQYF
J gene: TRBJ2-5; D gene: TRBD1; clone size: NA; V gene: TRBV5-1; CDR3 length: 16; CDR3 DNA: TGCGCCAGCAGCCCGACCCGACAGGGAATCCAAGAGACCCAGTACTTC; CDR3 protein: CASSPTRQGIQETQYF
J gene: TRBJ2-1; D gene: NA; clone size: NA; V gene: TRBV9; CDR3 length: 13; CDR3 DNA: TGTGCCAGTAGACCGGAGTCCTACAATGAGCAGTTCTTC; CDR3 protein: CASRPESYNEQFF
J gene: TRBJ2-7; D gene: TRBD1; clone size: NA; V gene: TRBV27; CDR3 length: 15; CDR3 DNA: TGTGCCAGCAGTAACCAGTACAGGGGCGGCTACGAGCAGTACTTC; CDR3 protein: CASSNQYRGGYEQYF
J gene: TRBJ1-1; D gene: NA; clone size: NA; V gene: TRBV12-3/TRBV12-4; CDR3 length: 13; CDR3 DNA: TGTGCCAGCAGTTTTGGCGAGGACACTGAAGCTTTCTTT; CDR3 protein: CASSFGEDTEAFF